This T cell receptor beta chain emerged from a study of post-analysis software for immune sequencing data. Study-level information: Disease courses included relapsing-remitting, secondary progressive and progressive-relapsing multiple sclerosis.

Unique molecular identifiers had been added to the TCR beta cDNA libraries. TCRdb reprocessed the PCR reads via MiXCR and lists one record per CDR3 protein. This sample yields 350,000 to 450,000 distinct CDR3 sequences, of which approximately 39% are seen a single time; less than 8% belongs to the top ten. Germline CDR1 reads SQVTM; CDR2 reads ANQGSEA. This CDR3 is built from 11 residues. V shed 7 bases, J shed 4 bases, and the junction held 3 bases outside the gene matches. Overall study findings and caveats: When patients were compared with controls, a handful of TRBV segments were more frequent, TRBV5-6, TRBV5-1 and TRBV20-1 among them. Normalized Chao1 diversity was significantly lower in multiple sclerosis patients than in controls.

This clonotype was seen only a few times. Antigen specificity is unknown. V and J are TRBV29-1 and TRBJ1-2; TRBD1 agrees at 7 bases. This sequence was found in a girl aged 2-10 years with multiple sclerosis. The sequenced material came from blood. The CDR3 sequence is CSARTGYGYTF. For the CDR3, the DNA is TGCAGCGCCCGGACAGGCTATGGCTACACCTTC.